The 25 T cell receptor beta chains below were found in one sample sequenced in a study of blood T cell repertoires in COVID-19. Here immunoSEQ multiplex PCR was the method, and the copy in TCRdb shows in-frame clones only, minus some. The profile shows more than 200,000 clones, roughly 84% of them singletons. Material: peripheral blood. The source is a woman between 40 and 50 years old with active or convalescent COVID-19.

This clone was counted between two and nine times. The V gene is TRBV28, the J gene TRBJ2-1, with a possible D match to TRBD1 (5 bases). With 5 bases removed from V and 0 bases from J, the gap between germline ends came to 14 bases. CDR1 is MDHEN, CDR2 SYDVKM, per germline. This CDR3 has 16 amino acids. Here the CDR3 DNA reads TGTGCCAGCAGTCTGCCAGGGCCCGGCTCCTACAATGAGCAGTTCTTC. The encoded protein is CASSLPGPGSYNEQFF.

The chain has TRBV12-5 and TRBJ2-1; TRBD2 might be the D (7 bases). The germline V and J ends were trimmed by 5 bases and 4 bases, with 15 bases remaining between them. The CDR3 has 15 amino acids. Germline CDR1 reads LGHNT; CDR2 reads FRNRAP. The CDR3 DNA is TGTGCTAGTGGTGGCGGGGGCCAGTGGTACAATGAGCAGTTCTTC. Protein: CASGGGGQWYNEQFF.

This rearrangement joins TRBV13 to TRBJ2-1, with TRBD2 matching 8 bases. V was pared by 3 bases and J by 6 bases, with 10 bases of the junction left unmatched. Germline values: CDR1 PRHDT, CDR2 FYEKMQ (reference sequence). This CDR3 has 16 residues. Here the CDR3 reads CASSFSGTSHSNEQFF. The DNA of the CDR3 is TGTGCCAGCAGCTTCTCCGGGACTAGTCATAGCAATGAGCAGTTCTTC.

The chain links TRBV4-1 to TRBJ2-3, with TRBD2 identical over 11 bases. This CDR3 region has 16 residues. V was pared by 1 base and J by 9 bases, with 9 bases of the junction left unmatched. Germline CDR1 reads MGHRA; CDR2 reads YSYEKL. CDR3 loop: CASSQGNSGGVLTQYF. The CDR3 coding sequence is TGCGCCAGCAGCCAAGGGAATAGCGGGGGGGTTTTAACGCAGTATTTT.

The J gene is TRBJ1-1, the V gene TRBV5-1; D is unclear. V lost 6 bases and J lost 1, with 7 bases in between. The CDR3 contains 12 residues. Germline loops: CDR1 SGHRS, CDR2 YFSETQ. CDR3 loop: CASKQENTEAFF. CDR3 in DNA: TGCGCCAGCAAGCAAGAGAACACTGAAGCTTTCTTT.

For this clone: Just one base apart from a much larger clone, this may be a read error. The sample holds other DNA sequences that translate to the same CDR3. V is TRBV6-5 and J is TRBJ1-5, with D unclear. V lost 9 bases and J 0 bases, leaving 9 bases between the germline ends. Germline V gene lookup returns CDR1 MNHEY and CDR2 SVGAGI. The CDR3 loop spans 13 amino acids. The DNA of the CDR3 is TGTGCCAGTACAGAAAATAGCAATCAGCCCCAGCATTTT. Protein sequence: CASTENSNQPQHF.

The chain is built from TRBV21-1 and TRBJ2-1; no DNA check was done on the table's D call, TRBD2. TRBV21-1 is termed a pseudogene. This CDR3 region has 13 residues. The CDR3 is CASKRAGWYEQFF. The DNA of the CDR3 is TGTGCCAGCAAGCGGGCAGGGTGGTATGAGCAGTTCTTC.

This sequence joins TRBV7-3 and TRBJ2-7, with 9 nucleotides matching TRBD2. The CDR3 loop spans 14 amino acids. The V gene end was trimmed by 5 bases and the J gene end by 1 base; junction bases not matched to a gene: 3. Germline-derived CDR1 and CDR2 are SGHTA and FQGTGA. Here the CDR3 DNA reads TGTGCCAGCAGCCCTAGCGGGGCTTCCTACGAGCAGTACTTC. This encodes CASSPSGASYEQYF.

The chain carries TRBV12-3 or TRBV12-4 and TRBJ2-1; a possible D gene is TRBD2 (5 bases). The CDR3 has 12 residues. V was cut by 3 bases and J by 7 bases, with 7 bases left in between. The CDR3 loop is CASSFGVNEQFF. The CDR3 coding sequence is TGTGCCAGCAGTTTCGGGGTAAATGAGCAGTTCTTC.

The J gene is TRBJ1-1, the V gene TRBV9, with 12 bases that match TRBD1. The ends lost 2 bases at V and 0 bases at J; junction bases unmatched: 5. Germline values: CDR1 SGDLS, CDR2 YYNGEE. The CDR3 totals 17 residues. The CDR3 DNA reads as TGTGCCAGCAGCGTCGGGACAGGGGGCGTCATGAACACTGAAGCTTTCTTT. As protein: CASSVGTGGVMNTEAFF.

This clone was counted between two and nine times. Here the CDR3 reads CASSPGTGGDEQYV. In DNA form, the CDR3 reads TGTGCCAGCAGTCCGGGGACAGGGGGCGACGAGCAGTACGTC. The V and J genes are TRBV28 and TRBJ2-7; 12 nucleotides match TRBD1. The CDR3 runs 14 residues. Germline assignment: CDR1 MDHEN and CDR2 SYDVKM. V gave up 5 bases and J gave up 5 bases; unmatched junction bases: 4.

V and J are TRBV3-1 (or the pseudogene TRBV3-2) and TRBJ1-2; 7 bases line up with TRBD1. The CDR3 length is 14 residues. The germline CDR1 and CDR2 sequences are LGHDT and YNNKEL (reference sequence). V lost 5 bases to trimming and J lost 4 bases; unmatched junction nucleotides: 7. CDR3 DNA: TGTGCCAGCAGCGTTGGACAGGTTGCCTATGGCTACACCTTC. It is translated as CASSVGQVAYGYTF.

V and J are TRBV28 and TRBJ1-6, with D possibly matching TRBD1 (6 bases). The CDR3 is 16 amino acids. From germline, CDR1 is MDHEN and CDR2 SYDVKM. With 6 bases removed from V and 6 bases from J, the gap between germline ends came to 18 bases. The CDR3 bases are TGTGCCAGCAGGCCCCCGGGGGGGGCTGGTAATTCACCCCTCCACTTT. This sequence encodes CASRPPGGAGNSPLHF.

The rearrangement links TRBV11-1 to TRBJ1-2; the D is unclear. The V and J ends lost 0 bases and 0 bases respectively, with 8 bases between them. This CDR3 contains 15 residues. CDR1 and CDR2 from the germline V gene are SGHAT and FQDESV (reference sequence). CDR3 in DNA: TGTGCCAGCAGCTTAGCGTCCACACCTAACTATGGCTACACCTTC. This translates into CASSLASTPNYGYTF.

The V gene is TRBV19, the J gene TRBJ2-7; 8 nucleotides match TRBD2. The CDR3 is 15 amino acids. The J segment lost 4 bases and the V segment lost 3 bases, leaving 8 bases of the junction unmatched. Germline CDR1 is LNHDA and CDR2 is SQIVND (reference sequence). The CDR3 reads CASSITGGAMYEQYF. CDR3 nucleotides: TGTGCCAGTAGTATCACCGGGGGGGCGATGTACGAGCAGTACTTC.

The V call is TRBV7-8, the J call TRBJ2-3; 15 bases line up with TRBD2. With V trimmed by 0 bases and J by 4 bases, 2 bases remained unmatched. Germline loops: CDR1 SGHVS, CDR2 FQNEAQ. The CDR3 runs 17 residues. CDR3 DNA sequence: TGTGCCAGCAGCTTAGCGGGACTAGCGGGGGGATCAGATACGCAGTATTTT. The encoded protein is CASSLAGLAGGSDTQYF.

This clone occurred once. The chain is built from TRBV7-2 and TRBJ1-1; D possibly corresponds to TRBD1 (6 bases). Trimming pared 5 bases from V and 5 bases from J, leaving 9 bases between. The CDR3 has 12 amino acids. CDR1 and CDR2 (germline): SGHTA, FQGNSA. The CDR3 reads CASSRRGTEAFF. The CDR3 nucleotides are TGTGCCAGCAGCCGCAGGGGTACTGAAGCTTTCTTT.

The V gene is TRBV28, the J gene TRBJ1-6; tentative D call: TRBD1 (6 bases). Germline V gives CDR1 MDHEN, CDR2 SYDVKM. Trimming removed 2 bases at V and 7 bases at J, with 9 bases between. The CDR3 spans 14 residues. This chain's CDR3 is CASSLSQGNSPLHF. CDR3 coding DNA: TGTGCCAGCAGTTTAAGTCAGGGGAATTCACCCCTCCACTTT. The complete variable domain, with remaining parts taken from reference TRBV28 and TRBJ1-6, reads DVKVTQSSRYLVKRTGEKVFLECVQDMDHENMFWYRQDPGLGLRLIYFSYDVKMKEKGDIPEGYSVSREKKERFSLILESASTNQTSMYLCASSLSQGNSPLHFGNGTRLTVT.

This chain uses TRBV24-1 with TRBJ1-1; D is undetermined. The CDR3 runs 14 residues. Germline V gene data show CDR1 as KGHDR and CDR2 as SFDVKD. With 2 bases removed from V and 1 base from J, the gap between germline ends came to 7 bases. The CDR3 DNA follows: TGTGCCACCAGTGATTCGGGGAGGAACACTGAAGCTTTCTTT. It yields the protein CATSDSGRNTEAFF.

The chain is built from TRBV7-9 and TRBJ2-7, with 14 bases identical to TRBD2. The CDR3 is made up of 18 amino acids. Per germline, CDR1 SEHNR and CDR2 FQNEAQ (reference sequence). The junction had 10 bases not matched to a gene; V was cut back by 3 bases and J by 3 bases. The CDR3 nucleotides are TGTGCCAGCAGCTTCAACCGAGGGACTAGCGGGGGACACTACGAGCAGTACTTC. Its translation: CASSFNRGTSGGHYEQYF.

J is TRBJ1-3 and V is TRBV3-1 (or the pseudogene TRBV3-2); D not certain. Trimming pared 0 bases from V and 6 bases from J, leaving 6 bases between. The germline V gene has CDR1 LGHDT and CDR2 YNNKEL (reference sequence). CDR3 length equals 13 residues. Here the CDR3 reads CASSQDDKNTIYF. The CDR3 region has the DNA TGTGCCAGCAGCCAAGACGACAAAAACACCATATATTTT.

V is TRBV30 and J is TRBJ2-1; 14 bases map to TRBD2. The CDR3 runs 13 residues. Germline V gives CDR1 GTSNPN, CDR2 SVGIG (reference sequence). With 3 bases clipped from V and 14 bases from J, the junction kept 6 bases outside the gene matches. CDR3 DNA: TGTGCCTGGAGCCCTGGACTAGCGGGGGGAAAGTTCTTC. This encodes CAWSPGLAGGKFF.

This clone was counted a single time. This chain connects TRBV28 to TRBJ1-2; D is possibly TRBD1 (6 bases). The V and J ends lost 5 bases and 4 bases respectively, with 8 bases between them. Germline CDR1 reads MDHEN; CDR2 reads SYDVKM. The CDR3 length is 12 residues. In DNA form, the CDR3 reads TGTGCCAGCAGTGCACAGGGCTATGGCTACACCTTC. Residues: CASSAQGYGYTF.

The rearrangement uses TRBV9 and TRBJ1-1; tentatively, D is TRBD1 (5 bases). CDR1 is SGDLS and CDR2 is YYNGEE in the germline V gene. V was pared by 3 bases and J by 5 bases, with 14 bases between. The CDR3 loop spans 14 amino acids. The CDR3 region has the DNA TGTGCCAGCAGCGGGACATTCGCAGGGACTGAAGCTTTCTTT. Its protein product is CASSGTFAGTEAFF.

The V and J genes are TRBV28 and TRBJ1-1; TRBD1 aligns across 8 bases. The CDR3 spans 12 residues. CDR1 and CDR2 from the germline V gene are MDHEN and SYDVKM. V was pared by 7 bases and J by 11 bases, with 9 bases of the junction left unmatched. The CDR3 nucleotides are TGTGCCAGCAACTCAGGGACAGGATTGGCTTTCTTT. Its translation: CASNSGTGLAFF.